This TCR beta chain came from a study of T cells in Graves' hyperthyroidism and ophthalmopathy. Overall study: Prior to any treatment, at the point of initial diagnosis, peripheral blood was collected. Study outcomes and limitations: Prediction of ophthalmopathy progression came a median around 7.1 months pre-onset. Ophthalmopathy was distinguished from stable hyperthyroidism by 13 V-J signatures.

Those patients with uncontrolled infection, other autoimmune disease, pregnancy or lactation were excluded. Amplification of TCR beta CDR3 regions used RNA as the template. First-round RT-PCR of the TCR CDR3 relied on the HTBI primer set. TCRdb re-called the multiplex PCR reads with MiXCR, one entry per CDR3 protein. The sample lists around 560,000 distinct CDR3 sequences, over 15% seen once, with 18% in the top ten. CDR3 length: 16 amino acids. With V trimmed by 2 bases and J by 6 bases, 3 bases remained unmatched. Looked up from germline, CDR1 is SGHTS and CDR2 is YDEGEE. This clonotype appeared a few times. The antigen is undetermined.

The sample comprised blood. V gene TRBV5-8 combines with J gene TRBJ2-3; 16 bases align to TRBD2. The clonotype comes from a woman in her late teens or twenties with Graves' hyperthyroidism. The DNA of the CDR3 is TGTGCCAGCAGCTTCGGGACTAGCGGGAGGGCGGATACGCAGTATTTT. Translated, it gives CASSFGTSGRADTQYF. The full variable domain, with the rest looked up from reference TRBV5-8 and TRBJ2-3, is EAGVTQSPTHLIKTRGQQATLRCSPISGHTSVYWYQQALGLGLQFLLWYDEGEERNRGNFPPRFSGRQFPNYSSELNVNALELEDSALYLCASSFGTSGRADTQYFGPGTRLTVL.